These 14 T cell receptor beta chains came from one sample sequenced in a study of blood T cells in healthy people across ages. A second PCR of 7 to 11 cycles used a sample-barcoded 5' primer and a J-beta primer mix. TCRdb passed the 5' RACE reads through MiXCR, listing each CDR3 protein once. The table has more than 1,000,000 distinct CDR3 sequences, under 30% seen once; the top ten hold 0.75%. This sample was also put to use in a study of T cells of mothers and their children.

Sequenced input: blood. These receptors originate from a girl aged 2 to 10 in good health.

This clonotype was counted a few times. CDR3: CASSLYGLAGLTNNEQFF. CDR3 coding DNA: TGTGCCAGCAGCTTGTACGGACTAGCGGGACTCACCAACAATGAGCAGTTCTTC. The chain is built from TRBV5-5 and TRBJ2-1; TRBD2 matches at 12 bases. The V segment lost 1 base and the J segment 5 bases; nucleotides outside the gene matches: 10. This CDR3 contains 18 residues. Per the germline V gene, CDR1 is SGHKS and CDR2 is YYEKEE (reference sequence).

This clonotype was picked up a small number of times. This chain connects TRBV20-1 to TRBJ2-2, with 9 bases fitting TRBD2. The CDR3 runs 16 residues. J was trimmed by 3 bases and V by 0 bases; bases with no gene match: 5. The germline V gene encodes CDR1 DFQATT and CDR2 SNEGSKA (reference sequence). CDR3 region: CSARDGGRGDTGELFF. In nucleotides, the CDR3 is TGCAGTGCTAGAGATGGCGGGAGGGGGGACACCGGGGAGCTGTTTTTT.

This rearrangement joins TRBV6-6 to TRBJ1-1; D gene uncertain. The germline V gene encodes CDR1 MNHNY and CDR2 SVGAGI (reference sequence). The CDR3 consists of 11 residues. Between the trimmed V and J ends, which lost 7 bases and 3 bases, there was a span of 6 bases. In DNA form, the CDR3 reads TGTGCCAGCACGCAGTACACTGAAGCTTTCTTT. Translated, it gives CASTQYTEAFF.

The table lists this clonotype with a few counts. The CDR3 is CASRPDHGEREGNEQFF. The CDR3 DNA reads as TGTGCCAGCAGACCTGACCATGGGGAGCGGGAAGGGAATGAGCAGTTCTTC. The chain has TRBV2 and TRBJ2-1, with 7 bases identical to TRBD2. From germline, CDR1 is SNHLY and CDR2 FYNNEI. This CDR3 region has 17 residues. The junction had 18 bases not matched to a gene; V was cut back by 6 bases and J by 7 bases.

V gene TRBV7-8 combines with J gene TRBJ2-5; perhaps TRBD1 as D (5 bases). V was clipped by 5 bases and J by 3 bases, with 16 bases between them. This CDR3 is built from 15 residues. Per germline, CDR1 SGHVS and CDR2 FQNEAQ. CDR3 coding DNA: TGTGCCAGCAGCGATAATCGGGCAGGGAAAGAGACCCAGTACTTC. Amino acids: CASSDNRAGKETQYF. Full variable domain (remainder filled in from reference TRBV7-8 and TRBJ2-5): GAGVSQSPRYKVAKRGQDVALRCDPISGHVSLFWYQQALGQGPEFLTYFQNEAQLDKSGLPSDRFFAERPEGSVSTLKIQRTQQEDSAVYLCASSDNRAGKETQYFGPGTRLLVL.

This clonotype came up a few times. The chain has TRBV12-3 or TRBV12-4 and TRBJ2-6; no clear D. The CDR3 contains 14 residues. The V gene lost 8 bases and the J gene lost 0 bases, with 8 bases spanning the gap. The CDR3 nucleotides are TGTGCCAGCCTACCGGGCTCTGGGGCCAACGTCCTGACTTTC. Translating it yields CASLPGSGANVLTF.

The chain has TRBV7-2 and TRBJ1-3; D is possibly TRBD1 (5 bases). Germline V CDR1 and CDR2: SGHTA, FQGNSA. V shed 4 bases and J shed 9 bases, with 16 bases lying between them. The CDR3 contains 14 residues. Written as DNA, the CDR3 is TGTGCCAGCAGCTCGGGGCAGGGCGGTGTCACCATATATTTT. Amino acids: CASSSGQGGVTIYF. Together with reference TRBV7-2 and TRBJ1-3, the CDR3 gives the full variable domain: GAGVSQSPSNKVTEKGKDVELRCDPISGHTALYWYRQSLGQGLEFLIYFQGNSAPDKSGLPSDRFSAERTGGSVSTLTIQRTQQEDSAVYLCASSSGQGGVTIYFGEGSWLTVV.

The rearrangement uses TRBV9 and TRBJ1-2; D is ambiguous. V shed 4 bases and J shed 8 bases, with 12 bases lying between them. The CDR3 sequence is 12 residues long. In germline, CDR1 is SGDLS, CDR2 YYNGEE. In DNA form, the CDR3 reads TGTGCCAGCAGCTCAGAGGAGGGCGGCTACACCTTC. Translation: CASSSEEGGYTF.

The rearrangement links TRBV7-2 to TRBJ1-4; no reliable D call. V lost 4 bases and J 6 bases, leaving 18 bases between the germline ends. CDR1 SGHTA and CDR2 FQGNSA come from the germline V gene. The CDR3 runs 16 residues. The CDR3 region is CASSSPFKGSDEKLFF. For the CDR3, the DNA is TGTGCCAGCAGCTCACCCTTTAAGGGAAGCGATGAAAAACTGTTTTTT. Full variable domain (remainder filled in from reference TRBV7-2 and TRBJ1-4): GAGVSQSPSNKVTEKGKDVELRCDPISGHTALYWYRQSLGQGLEFLIYFQGNSAPDKSGLPSDRFSAERTGGSVSTLTIQRTQQEDSAVYLCASSSPFKGSDEKLFFGSGTQLSVL.

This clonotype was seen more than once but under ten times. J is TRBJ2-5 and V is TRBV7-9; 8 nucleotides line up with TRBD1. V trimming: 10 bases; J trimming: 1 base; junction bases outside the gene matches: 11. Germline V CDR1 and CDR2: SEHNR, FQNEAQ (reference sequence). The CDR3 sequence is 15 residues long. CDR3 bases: TGTGCCACCACAGGGACAGGTTCGTCCCAAGAGACCCAGTACTTC. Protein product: CATTGTGSSQETQYF.

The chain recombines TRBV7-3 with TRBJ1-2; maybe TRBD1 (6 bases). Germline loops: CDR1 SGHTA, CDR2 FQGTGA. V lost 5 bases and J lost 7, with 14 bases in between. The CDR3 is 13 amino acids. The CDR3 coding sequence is TGTGCCAGCAGCGCCTACCACAGGGCTGGCTACACCTTC. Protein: CASSAYHRAGYTF.

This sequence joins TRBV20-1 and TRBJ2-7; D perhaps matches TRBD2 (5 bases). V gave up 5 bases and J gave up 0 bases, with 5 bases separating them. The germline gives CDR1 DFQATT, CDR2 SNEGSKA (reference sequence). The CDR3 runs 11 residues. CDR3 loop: CSADYSYEQYF. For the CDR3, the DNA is TGCAGTGCTGACTACTCCTACGAGCAGTACTTC.

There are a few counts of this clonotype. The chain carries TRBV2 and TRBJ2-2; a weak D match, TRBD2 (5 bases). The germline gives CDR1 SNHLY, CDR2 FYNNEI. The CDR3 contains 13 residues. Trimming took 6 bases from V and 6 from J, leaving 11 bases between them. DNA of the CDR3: TGTGCCAGCAGCCGGGATAAACCCGGGGAGCTGTTTTTT. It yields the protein CASSRDKPGELFF.

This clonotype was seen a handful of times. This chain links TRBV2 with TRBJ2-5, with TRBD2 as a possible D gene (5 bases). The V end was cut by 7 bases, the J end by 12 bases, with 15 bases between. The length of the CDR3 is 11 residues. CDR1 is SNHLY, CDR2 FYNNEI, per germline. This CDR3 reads CASNTPGTKYF. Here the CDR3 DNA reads TGTGCCAGCAACACACCGGGAACGAAGTACTTC.